A single sample gave rise to the 24 T cell receptor beta chains below, sequenced in a study of control samples from healthy donors and cancer patients. Using immunoSEQ multiplex PCR, the repertoire was profiled, and TCRdb retains in-frame clones only, with some absent. The repertoire holds some 250,000 clones, with about 80% as singletons. The sequencing sample was made of PBMCs. These receptors were taken from a woman aged 55-69 years with lung cancer.

The chain has TRBV12-5 and TRBJ2-5; a weak D match, TRBD1 (5 bases). The germline gives CDR1 LGHNT, CDR2 FRNRAP. This CDR3 region has 13 residues. V gave up 2 bases and J gave up 3 bases, with 7 bases separating them. CDR3 coding DNA: TGTGCTAGTGGTTTGAGCAGGGAAGAGACCCAGTACTTC. Amino acids: CASGLSREETQYF.

The chain joins TRBV11-2 to TRBJ1-2; no reliable D call. V was pared by 0 bases and J by 7 bases, with 12 bases between. CDR1 SGHAT and CDR2 FQNNGV come from the germline V gene. The CDR3 consists of 14 residues. The CDR3 DNA sequence: TGTGCCAGCAGCTTAGAGCTGGCGGGAGTTGGCTACACCTTC. It codes for CASSLELAGVGYTF.

This chain uses TRBV2 with TRBJ2-7, with 11 bases matching TRBD1. The CDR3 extends over 13 amino acids. CDR1 is SNHLY, CDR2 FYNNEI, per germline. The V gene end was trimmed by 11 bases and the J gene end by 3 bases; junction bases not matched to a gene: 6. CDR3 in DNA: TGTGCCGAATCCGGGACAGGGGGCTACGAGCAGTACTTC. Its protein product is CAESGTGGYEQYF.

This clone occurred a few times. The chain uses TRBV2 and TRBJ1-5; D is possibly TRBD1 (5 bases). The V end lost 6 bases, the J end lost 4 bases, and 10 bases lay between the germline ends. The CDR3 loop spans 13 amino acids. The germline V gene encodes CDR1 SNHLY and CDR2 FYNNEI. This CDR3 is CASSRGENQPQHF. The CDR3 bases are TGTGCCAGCAGCCGGGGGGAGAATCAGCCCCAGCATTTT.

The J gene is TRBJ2-2, the V gene TRBV10-1; D could derive from TRBD1 or TRBD2 (6 bases each). The V and J ends lost 6 bases and 1 base respectively, with 9 bases between them. From germline, CDR1 is WNHNN and CDR2 SYGVQD (reference sequence). This CDR3 spans 14 amino acids. In DNA form, the CDR3 reads TGCGCCAGCAGGGCGGGACAGAACACCGGGGAGCTGTTTTTT. It codes for CASRAGQNTGELFF.

This sequence joins TRBV19 and TRBJ2-6; 8 nucleotides match TRBD1. Germline CDR1 and CDR2: LNHDA and SQIVND (reference sequence). Trimming at V came to 5 bases and at J to 2 bases, leaving 8 bases not matched to a gene. This CDR3 is built from 17 residues. CDR3 sequence reads: CASSEDRGTPGANVLTF. CDR3 DNA: TGTGCCAGTAGTGAAGACAGGGGCACTCCTGGGGCCAACGTCCTGACTTTC.

The chain has TRBV15 and TRBJ2-1; TRBD2 might be the D (5 bases). This CDR3 spans 15 amino acids. Germline CDR1 LNHNV, CDR2 YYDKDF (reference sequence). V was cut by 5 bases and J by 7 bases, with 18 bases left in between. CDR3 bases: TGTGCCACCAGCCGAGCCGGGATAAGGGATAATGAGCAGTTCTTC. Amino acids: CATSRAGIRDNEQFF.

This sequence joins TRBV2 and TRBJ1-1; D remains unclear. Trimming took off 6 bases at V and 0 bases at J, with 11 bases between the two ends. Germline V CDR1 and CDR2: SNHLY, FYNNEI. The CDR3 totals 14 residues. CDR3 sequence: CASRPGRMNTEAFF. As DNA, the CDR3 is TGTGCCAGCAGACCCGGACGGATGAACACTGAAGCTTTCTTT.

J is TRBJ2-6 and V is TRBV7-2; D is ambiguous. The CDR3 sequence is 15 residues long. CDR1 is SGHTA and CDR2 is FQGNSA in the germline V gene. Trimming removed 2 bases at V and 0 bases at J, with 5 bases between. The CDR3 DNA reads TGTGCCAGCAGCTTATGGGGCTCTGGGGCCAACGTCCTGACTTTC. Its protein product is CASSLWGSGANVLTF.

A few counts support this clone. CDR3 DNA sequence: TGTGCCAGAAGCTTCTCATCGGGACAGGGGAACTATGGCTACACCTTC. Translation: CARSFSSGQGNYGYTF. V and J are TRBV5-3 and TRBJ1-2; TRBD1 matches at 10 bases. TRBV5-3 is an ORF; its function is uncertain. This CDR3 has 16 residues. After removal of 2 bases from V and 2 bases from J, the junction contained 6 bases not matched to a gene.

This clone was seen a single time. For the CDR3, the DNA is TGTGCCAGCAAGCCTGTCGAAGGGGGGGCGGGTTGGTACGAGCAGTACTTC. It codes for CASKPVEGGAGWYEQYF. This sequence joins TRBV2 and TRBJ2-7; weak D call: TRBD2 (7 bases). Germline V gene data show CDR1 as SNHLY and CDR2 as FYNNEI. The CDR3 is made up of 17 amino acids. Trimming took 7 bases from V and 4 from J, leaving 26 bases between them.

The chain has TRBV6-5 and TRBJ2-3; D unresolved. Per germline, CDR1 MNHEY and CDR2 SVGAGI. V gave up 0 bases and J gave up 0 bases, with 7 bases separating them. The CDR3 is 15 residues long. This CDR3 reads CASSYSGRSTDTQYF. Here the CDR3 DNA reads TGTGCCAGCAGTTACTCGGGCAGGAGCACAGATACGCAGTATTTT.

The chain has TRBV30 and TRBJ1-2; no clear D. CDR3 size: 13 residues. Germline loops: CDR1 GTSNPN, CDR2 SVGIG (reference sequence). V was trimmed by 1 base and J by 4 bases, leaving 10 bases between them. The CDR3 region is CAWSGRESYGYTF. In nucleotides, the CDR3 is TGTGCCTGGAGTGGTCGAGAATCCTATGGCTACACCTTC.

There are many counts of this clone. V and J are TRBV10-3 and TRBJ1-5; 9 positions match TRBD1. Germline V lookup: CDR1 ENHRY, CDR2 SYGVKD. This CDR3 comprises 13 residues. Trimming at V came to 4 bases and at J to 5 bases, leaving 0 bases not matched to a gene. This chain's CDR3 is CAISGDRDQPQHF. CDR3 DNA: TGTGCCATCAGTGGGGACAGGGATCAGCCCCAGCATTTT.

The V call is TRBV5-6, the J call TRBJ1-6; D ambiguous. This CDR3 region has 11 residues. CDR1 is SGHDT, CDR2 YYEEEE, per germline. V lost 4 bases, J lost 6 bases, and 2 bases lay in between. The CDR3 loop is CASSRNSPLHF. The CDR3 nucleotides read TGTGCCAGCAGCCGTAATTCACCCCTCCACTTT.

The J gene is TRBJ2-1, the V gene TRBV9; 8 nucleotides agree with TRBD2. After removal of 0 bases from V and 4 bases from J, the junction contained 9 bases not matched to a gene. The CDR3 loop spans 17 amino acids. The germline CDR1 and CDR2 sequences are SGDLS and YYNGEE. CDR3 nucleotide sequence: TGTGCCAGCAGCGTAGGGGGAGCGGGAGTACGTTACAATGAGCAGTTCTTC. It translates to CASSVGGAGVRYNEQFF. Complete variable domain (other parts from reference TRBV9 and TRBJ2-1): DSGVTQTPKHLITATGQRVTLRCSPRSGDLSVYWYQQSLDQGLQFLIQYYNGEERAKGNILERFSAQQFPDLHSELNLSSLELGDSALYFCASSVGGAGVRYNEQFFGPGTRLTVL.

The chain is built from TRBV7-2 and TRBJ2-3, with 9 bases fitting TRBD1. This CDR3 has 16 residues. Germline V gene sequence: CDR1 SGHTA, CDR2 FQGNSA. Trimming at V came to 4 bases and at J to 5 bases, leaving 10 bases not matched to a gene. CDR3 sequence reads: CASSSTLGTGIDTQYF. The CDR3, as DNA: TGTGCCAGCAGCTCCACCTTGGGGACAGGGATAGATACGCAGTATTTT.

This chain uses TRBV19 with TRBJ1-5; D is unresolved. Trimming removed 1 base at V and 6 bases at J, with 7 bases between. The CDR3 loop spans 13 amino acids. The germline V gene encodes CDR1 LNHDA and CDR2 SQIVND (reference sequence). The DNA for the CDR3 is TGTGCCAGTAGTATAGCCGCCGGTCAGCCCCAGCATTTT. Translating it yields CASSIAAGQPQHF.

The chain combines TRBV11-2 with TRBJ2-1, with TRBD2 matching 9 bases. V lost 2 bases to trimming and J lost 3 bases; unmatched junction nucleotides: 5. The CDR3 length is 16 residues. Germline V gene data show CDR1 as SGHAT and CDR2 as FQNNGV. The CDR3 region is CASSLLAGGVYNEQFF. The CDR3 DNA reads TGTGCCAGCAGCTTACTGGCGGGAGGGGTCTACAATGAGCAGTTCTTC.

The V gene is TRBV10-1, the J gene TRBJ2-5; D possibly corresponds to TRBD1 (6 bases). Germline V gene lookup returns CDR1 WNHNN and CDR2 SYGVQD (reference sequence). V gave up 4 bases and J gave up 1 base, with 7 bases separating them. There are 13 residues in the CDR3. CDR3 DNA: TGCGCCAGCAGTGGGACAGTCCAAGAGACCCAGTACTTC. Encoded protein: CASSGTVQETQYF.

Only a few counts were recorded for this clone. The chain carries TRBV18 and TRBJ2-5, with 7 bases fitting TRBD1. The CDR3 consists of 13 residues. V shed 1 base, J shed 4 bases, and the junction held 0 bases outside the gene matches. In germline, CDR1 is KGHSH, CDR2 LQKENI. The CDR3 bases are TGTGCCAGCTCACCACAGGGGGCAGAGACCCAGTACTTC. Its translation: CASSPQGAETQYF.

The chain employs TRBV5-6 and TRBJ2-7, with D unresolved. CDR1 is SGHDT and CDR2 is YYEEEE in the germline V gene. V lost 3 bases, J lost 2 bases, and 15 bases lay in between. The CDR3 contains 15 residues. The CDR3 loop reads CASSSPPPRAYEQYF. CDR3 nucleotides: TGTGCCAGCAGCTCTCCACCCCCACGGGCCTACGAGCAGTACTTC.

The V call is TRBV14, the J call TRBJ2-3; D gene uncertain. In germline, CDR1 is SGHDN, CDR2 FVKESK. This CDR3 is built from 15 residues. V was pared by 3 bases and J by 1 base, with 11 bases between. CDR3 nucleotides: TGTGCCAGCAGCCAGTATGGTTGGGGCACAGATACGCAGTATTTT. Encoded protein: CASSQYGWGTDTQYF.

The V call is TRBV21-1, the J call TRBJ1-4; the D call TRBD1 from the table was never checked on the DNA. TRBV21-1 has pseudogene status. The length of the CDR3 is 16 residues. CDR3 coding DNA: TGTGCCAGCAGCAACCGCCCACATGAAGGGGATGAAAAACTGTTTTTT. Protein: CASSNRPHEGDEKLFF.